This TCR beta chain emerged from a study of T cell responses to AZD1222 COVID-19 vaccine. General study findings and limits: The study identified only five or six AZD1222 recipients as seropositive at baseline. Donors in the cohort were predominantly white British and more often female, and clonal diversity was possibly underestimated. Repertoires in all cases were sampled only once the peak T cell response had passed.

In the case of this clone: Its matching antigen is unknown.

V was trimmed by 2 bases and J by 2 bases, leaving 7 bases between them. Germline V gene lookup returns CDR1 MNHEY and CDR2 SVGAGI. This CDR3 comprises 14 residues. Assay: immunoSEQ multiplex PCR; the TCRdb copy retains only in-frame clones and omits some. The sample includes 150,000 or so clones. The source material was peripheral blood. This TCR was sampled from an adult in good health. This chain links TRBV6-5 with TRBJ1-3; the D is unclear. The chain's CDR3 is CASSYGRAGNTIYF. The CDR3 DNA reads TGTGCCAGCAGTTACGGAAGGGCTGGAAACACCATATATTTT.